Below, one TCR beta chain is given with its context. Its specificity is not known. The data originate from a study of early T cells in non-severe SARS-CoV-2 infection. Study details: Sequenced bulk RNA came from whole blood that was unsorted, and chains were unpaired. Study-wide points: VDJdb-based annotation leaned toward anti-spike CD8 responses and missed private and CD4 specificities.

Unique molecular identifiers tagged individual cDNA molecules. MiXCR, run by TCRdb on the 5' RACE reads, gives a single entry per CDR3 protein. Of about 44,000 distinct CDR3 sequences listed, about 25% are singletons. Trimming left V 6 bases short and J 5 bases short, with 10 bases between. Germline V CDR1 and CDR2: MNHEY, SMNVEV (reference sequence). The CDR3 spans 13 residues. This sequence was found in an adult who was a healthcare worker with PCR-confirmed SARS-CoV-2 infection or an uninfected control (not recorded which). This chain links TRBV27 with TRBJ2-2; no clear D. The specimen was whole blood, collected at baseline. DNA of the CDR3: TGTGCCAGCAGACCCCTCGGTACCGGGGAGCTGTTTTTT. It encodes CASRPLGTGELFF.